The clone carrying this TCR beta chain has ten or more counts. The antigen is undetermined. The sample comes from a study of T cells in Graves' hyperthyroidism and ophthalmopathy. The V and J ends lost 1 base and 2 bases respectively, with 4 bases between them. The CDR3 runs 13 residues. In germline, CDR1 is SGHTA, CDR2 FQGTGA. General study points: Ophthalmopathy prediction by the model preceded onset by a median approximately 6.9 months. Blood samples included most of the expanded thyroid clonotypes exceeding 0.001.

Patients were aged 18 to 65, had disease duration under 2 months, and had newly diagnosed hyperthyroidism. The PBMCs were sourced from fresh peripheral blood (approximately 9.6 ml). It was RNA transcripts that yielded the amplified TCR beta CDR3 regions. Carried out on the TCR CDR3, a first-round RT-PCR used the HTBI primer set. TCRdb processed the multiplex PCR reads anew with MiXCR; each CDR3 protein has one entry. The sample carries some 350,000 distinct CDR3 sequences, more than 15% recorded once. The chain joins TRBV7-3 to TRBJ2-3; D gene uncertain. Sample: blood. The TCR comes from a woman in her late teens or twenties with Graves' hyperthyroidism that later progressed to Graves' ophthalmopathy. The CDR3 coding sequence is TGTGCCAGCAGCTTAATTGACACAGATACGCAGTATTTT. Residues: CASSLIDTDTQYF.